One sample yielded the 17 T cell receptor beta chains listed below, sequenced in a study of cytomegalovirus exposure and HLA in healthy donors. The study ran its PCR with 60 Vbeta and 13 Jbeta primers. TCRdb's table, derived via immunoSEQ multiplex PCR, lists solely in-frame clones and lacks some. Recorded for this sample: roughly 100,000 clones. The sample was PBMCs. The receptors come from a man aged 40-49 years in good health and CMV-seronegative.

The CDR3 DNA follows: TGTGCCACCTGGGGGGGCACCGGGGAGCTGTTTTTT. Its translation: CATWGGTGELFF. The chain employs TRBV6-5 and TRBJ2-2; 7 bases are a match to TRBD2. The junction had 3 bases not matched to a gene; V was cut back by 10 bases and J by 4 bases. Germline lookup yields CDR1 MNHEY and CDR2 SVGAGI. This CDR3 region has 12 residues.

The V and J genes are TRBV6-5 and TRBJ2-7; 10 nucleotides match TRBD1. The V gene end was trimmed by 6 bases and the J gene end by 4 bases; junction bases not matched to a gene: 3. In germline, CDR1 is MNHEY, CDR2 SVGAGI. CDR3 length equals 13 residues. CDR3 sequence (DNA): TGTGCCAGCAGGAAGGGACAGGGGTACGAGCAGTACTTC. Residues: CASRKGQGYEQYF.

The rearrangement uses TRBV7-9 and TRBJ2-3, with D uncertain. This CDR3 comprises 15 residues. Germline V gene data show CDR1 as SEHNR and CDR2 as FQNEAQ (reference sequence). Trimming cost V 1 base and J 6 bases, with 14 bases left between them. Here the CDR3 DNA reads TGTGCCAGCAGCTTAGGCGCCGCGGAGAGGGATACGCAGTATTTT. Translation: CASSLGAAERDTQYF.

V is TRBV7-8 and J is TRBJ1-5, with TRBD1 matching 12 bases. The CDR3 covers 17 residues. Germline loops: CDR1 SGHVS, CDR2 FQNEAQ. J was trimmed by 9 bases and V by 1 base; bases with no gene match: 10. The CDR3 coding sequence is TGTGCCAGCAGCTTAGGCCTGGGGACAGGGGGCCCTCGGCCCCAGCATTTT. Translating it yields CASSLGLGTGGPRPQHF.

The rearrangement links TRBV14 to TRBJ2-2; the match to TRBD1 covers 7 bases. After removal of 4 bases from V and 1 base from J, the junction contained 3 bases not matched to a gene. The CDR3 is 15 residues long. CDR1 SGHDN and CDR2 FVKESK come from the germline V gene. CDR3 region: CASSRDSLNTGELFF. CDR3 DNA: TGTGCCAGCAGCCGGGACAGCCTGAACACCGGGGAGCTGTTTTTT.

The genes are TRBV27 and TRBJ2-2; TRBD2 matches at 10 bases. V shed 3 bases and J 6 bases; nucleotides not matched to a gene: 4. The CDR3 contains 15 residues. Germline V CDR1 and CDR2: MNHEY, SMNVEV (reference sequence). Here the CDR3 reads CASSFGAGGPGELFF. CDR3 coding DNA: TGTGCCAGCAGTTTCGGAGCGGGGGGGCCCGGGGAGCTGTTTTTT.

V usage is TRBV13 and J usage is TRBJ2-3; 8 nucleotides line up with TRBD2. The germline gives CDR1 PRHDT, CDR2 FYEKMQ (reference sequence). The J segment lost 2 bases and the V segment lost 4 bases, leaving 14 bases of the junction unmatched. The CDR3 is 18 residues long. The CDR3 here is CASSSTSLSGGATDTQYF. The CDR3 coding sequence is TGTGCCAGCAGCTCGACCTCCCTCAGCGGGGGAGCCACAGATACGCAGTATTTT.

This chain links TRBV19 with TRBJ2-7, with 8 bases aligning to TRBD1. This CDR3 comprises 14 residues. J gave up 0 bases and V 5 bases, and 3 bases lay outside the gene matches. The germline gives CDR1 LNHDA, CDR2 SQIVND (reference sequence). CDR3 nucleotides: TGTGCCAGTAGTCGGACAGGGAGCTCCTACGAGCAGTACTTC. It encodes CASSRTGSSYEQYF.

The rearrangement joins TRBV6-5 to TRBJ2-5; D is undetermined. Gene TRBJ2-7 matches the end of the DNA better, so the J call may be wrong. The germline CDR1 and CDR2 sequences are MNHEY and SVGAGI. This CDR3 contains 11 residues. CDR3 bases: TGTGCCAGCAGGATCCTGTACGAGCAGTACTTC. Translating gives CASRILYEQYF.

This chain joins TRBV4-1 and TRBJ1-1; no clear D. Germline-derived CDR1 and CDR2 are MGHRA and YSYEKL. The V end was cut by 1 base, the J end by 5 bases, with 5 bases between. This CDR3 comprises 12 residues. DNA of the CDR3: TGCGCCAGCAGCCAAGGAGATACTGAAGCTTTCTTT. Its translation is CASSQGDTEAFF.

DNA of the CDR3: TGTGCCAGTAGTGTTGGACAGTATAGCAATCAGCCCCAGCATTTT. Translated, it gives CASSVGQYSNQPQHF. The chain is built from TRBV19 and TRBJ1-5; D is possibly TRBD1 (6 bases). Germline CDR1 and CDR2: LNHDA and SQIVND (reference sequence). Trimming shortened V by 5 bases and J by 0 bases, and 11 bases separated the two germline ends. This CDR3 has 15 residues.

The CDR3 is CASSIHPALGLYGYTF. The CDR3 DNA is TGTGCCAGTAGTATTCACCCCGCTCTGGGGCTCTATGGCTACACCTTC. The chain links TRBV19 to TRBJ1-2; TRBD1 might be the D (5 bases). The V end was cut by 3 bases, the J end by 4 bases, with 18 bases between. Germline V gene data show CDR1 as LNHDA and CDR2 as SQIVND (reference sequence). This CDR3 contains 16 residues.

The chain is built from TRBV27 and TRBJ1-2; TRBD1 is a possible D gene (5 bases). Trimming removed 6 bases from V and 6 bases from J, with 17 bases in between. From germline, CDR1 is MNHEY and CDR2 SMNVEV (reference sequence). This CDR3 is 14 amino acids long. CDR3 in DNA: TGTGCCAGCAGGCAGGCAGCGGGGCCAGATGGCTACACCTTC. The encoded protein is CASRQAAGPDGYTF.

The genes are TRBV7-2 and TRBJ2-3; D remains unclear. This CDR3 has 12 amino acids. Trimming cost V 4 bases and J 5 bases, with 7 bases left between them. The germline V gene has CDR1 SGHTA and CDR2 FQGNSA. As DNA, the CDR3 is TGTGCCAGCAGCTGGGCCGGAGATACGCAGTATTTT. Translating gives CASSWAGDTQYF.

This chain joins TRBV27 and TRBJ1-6; D is unclear. The CDR3 is 15 residues long. Trimming removed 7 bases from V and 0 bases from J, with 10 bases in between. In germline, CDR1 is MNHEY, CDR2 SMNVEV (reference sequence). The CDR3 region is CASIPKSSYNSPLHF. DNA of the CDR3: TGTGCCAGCATCCCTAAAAGCTCCTATAATTCACCCCTCCACTTT.

The chain is built from TRBV13 and TRBJ2-7, with a tentative D call TRBD1 (5 bases). The CDR3 covers 13 residues. The germline gives CDR1 PRHDT, CDR2 FYEKMQ (reference sequence). V was pared by 2 bases and J by 3 bases, with 8 bases between. CDR3 sequence: CASSLSGYYEQYF. CDR3 DNA sequence: TGTGCCAGCAGCTTATCAGGGTACTACGAGCAGTACTTC.

This chain connects TRBV11-2 to TRBJ2-2; TRBD2 agrees at 8 bases. CDR1 is SGHAT, CDR2 FQNNGV, per germline. This CDR3 contains 13 residues. V lost 8 bases and J lost 4; bases outside the gene matches: 3. CDR3 bases: TGTGCCAGCCCCGCGGGGGGCACCGGGGAGCTGTTTTTT. Its protein is CASPAGGTGELFF.